A selection of T cell receptor beta chains follows, all from one sample in a study of regulatory T cells in long-lasting Graves disease. TCRdb ran MiXCR on the multiplex PCR reads and lists one entry per CDR3 protein. This table has 400,000 to 450,000 distinct CDR3 sequences, 20% to 25% appearing once. The input for sequencing was peripheral blood mononuclear cells (PBMCs), taken when the disease was refractory, from a patient treated with antithyroid drugs. The receptors shown here come from a female donor with Graves disease. CDR3s include the opening cysteine and the closing phenylalanine or tryptophan. Fields, in order: D gene, CDR3 length, J gene, clone size, V gene, CDR3 DNA, CDR3 protein. The D gene is left open where the match is weak. The listing skips clone size in some rows; elsewhere it reads once, few, many or a size class.

d_call: TRBD2
cdr3_length: 19
j_call: TRBJ2-5
clone_size: .
v_call: TRBV20-1
cdr3_nt: TGCAGTGCTAGAGATTGGGGTGCACCGGGACTAGCGAGACAAGAGACCCAGTACTTC
cdr3_aa: CSARDWGAPGLARQETQYF

d_call: .
cdr3_length: 14
j_call: TRBJ1-4
clone_size: few
v_call: TRBV18
cdr3_nt: TGTGCCAGCTCAATACAGAGCTTAGGTGAAAAACTGTTTTTT
cdr3_aa: CASSIQSLGEKLFF

d_call: .
cdr3_length: 16
j_call: TRBJ1-5
clone_size: few
v_call: TRBV6-1
cdr3_nt: TGTGCCAGCAACCCGGGCCTCGGGTTTGGAGGCCAGCCCCAGCATTTT
cdr3_aa: CASNPGLGFGGQPQHF

d_call: .
cdr3_length: 15
j_call: TRBJ1-6
clone_size: few
v_call: TRBV7-9
cdr3_nt: TGTGCCAGCAGCTCTGGGACTCTAGGCTATTCACCCCTCCACTTT
cdr3_aa: CASSSGTLGYSPLHF

d_call: .
cdr3_length: 14
j_call: TRBJ1-4
clone_size: few
v_call: TRBV15
cdr3_nt: TGTGCCACCAGCAGAGACCGGGAGCTTGAAAAACTGTTTTTT
cdr3_aa: CATSRDRELEKLFF

d_call: TRBD1
cdr3_length: 16
j_call: TRBJ2-5
clone_size: .
v_call: TRBV5-5
cdr3_nt: TGTGCCAGCAGCTTGTTTGAAGCAGGGGGCAGGGAGACCCAGTACTTC
cdr3_aa: CASSLFEAGGRETQYF

d_call: .
cdr3_length: 14
j_call: TRBJ1-1
clone_size: many
v_call: TRBV5-1
cdr3_nt: TGCGCCAGCAGCAAATGGACAGCGAACACTGAAGCTTTCTTT
cdr3_aa: CASSKWTANTEAFF

d_call: .
cdr3_length: 15
j_call: TRBJ2-2
clone_size: few
v_call: TRBV5-1
cdr3_nt: TGCGCCAGCAGCTTGACGGACTTAAACACCGGGGAGCTGTTTTTT
cdr3_aa: CASSLTDLNTGELFF

d_call: .
cdr3_length: 13
j_call: TRBJ1-1
clone_size: many
v_call: TRBV28
cdr3_nt: TGTGCCAGCGAATCGGGGGGGAACACTGAAGCTTTCTTT
cdr3_aa: CASESGGNTEAFF

d_call: .
cdr3_length: 12
j_call: TRBJ1-1
clone_size: .
v_call: TRBV20-1
cdr3_nt: TGCAGTGCTATGCCAGCGAACACTGAAGCTTTCTTT
cdr3_aa: CSAMPANTEAFF

d_call: .
cdr3_length: 16
j_call: TRBJ1-5
clone_size: .
v_call: TRBV7-9
cdr3_nt: TGTGCCAGCACCCTATTCAGGGAGCACGTTAATCAGCCCCAGCATTTT
cdr3_aa: CASTLFREHVNQPQHF

d_call: .
cdr3_length: 14
j_call: TRBJ1-1
clone_size: .
v_call: TRBV7-2
cdr3_nt: TGTGCCAGCAGCTTAGCCCAAGAGAGGATGAAAGCTTTCTTT
cdr3_aa: CASSLAQERMKAFF

d_call: .
cdr3_length: 11
j_call: TRBJ1-2
clone_size: few
v_call: TRBV7-2
cdr3_nt: TGTGCCAGCAGCTCGAGACCAGGACTCACCTTC
cdr3_aa: CASSSRPGLTF

d_call: .
cdr3_length: 16
j_call: TRBJ2-3
clone_size: .
v_call: TRBV7-9
cdr3_nt: TGTGCCAGCAGCTTATCCAAGGGGAGGAACACAGATACGCAGTATTTT
cdr3_aa: CASSLSKGRNTDTQYF

d_call: .
cdr3_length: 15
j_call: TRBJ1-4
clone_size: few
v_call: TRBV5-1
cdr3_nt: TGCGCCAGCAGCGTGTCCGGGGGAAGGATTGAAAAACTGTTTTTT
cdr3_aa: CASSVSGGRIEKLFF

d_call: TRBD1
cdr3_length: 15
j_call: TRBJ1-1
clone_size: many
v_call: TRBV9
cdr3_nt: TGTGCCAGCAGCGAGGGGACAGGGTCCCACACTGAAGCTTTCTTT
cdr3_aa: CASSEGTGSHTEAFF